The following is a TCR beta chain sequence with its context. Its antigen is currently unknown. Germline CDR1 is LGHNA and CDR2 is YSLEER. After removal of 5 bases from V and 1 base from J, the junction contained 4 bases not matched to a gene. The CDR3 has 14 residues. Survey level was the resolution at which the v3.0 immunoSEQ assay ran. Data came from immunoSEQ multiplex PCR; TCRdb stores just in-frame clones and leaves some out. The sample yields some 28,000 clones, 90% to 95% seen once. The sample is drawn from a study of long-term antiretroviral therapy in people with HIV. Overall study findings and caveats: The study found that diversity rose after ART but stayed below transplant donor controls.

This sequence was found in a man younger than 40 with HIV. The genes are TRBV4-3 and TRBJ1-1, with TRBD1 matching over 7 bases. The source material was unsorted PBMCs, sampled 6.3 years after starting antiretroviral therapy. This CDR3 reads CASSSGQTNTEAFF. The CDR3 DNA reads TGCGCCAGCAGCTCGGGACAGACGAACACTGAAGCTTTCTTT.